The 21 T cell receptor delta chains reported below all come from one sample, sequenced in a study of Vδ1+ human thymocytes (dated by TCRdb to 2016 to 2018). Findings and caveats that apply to the study as a whole: Unlike the oligoclonal repertoires in peripheral blood, the thymic TRG and TRD repertoires appeared highly polyclonal, with Gaussian CDR3 length distributions.

TCRdb records Illumina MiSeq as the sequencer. RNA was extracted with the RNeasy mini kit and reverse transcribed using Superscript III. Multiplex PCR was used to generate CDR3 amplicons, with pooled V-gene forward primers and a constant-region reverse primer carrying Illumina adaptor overhangs. After TCRdb called clones again from the public reads with CATT, rows with identical DNA were merged. This sample holds about 50,000 delta-chain clones; about 15% were observed only once. The top ten clones comprise under 0.5% of the sample. Their antigens are not known. Sample: Vdelta1+ gamma-delta thymocytes from the thymus. What this sample's cell subset or site label stands for: FACS-sorted CD3+ TCRalphabeta- TCRVdelta1+ TCRVdelta2- thymocytes. These receptors all come from a girl younger than two who had congenital heart surgery.

The table lists this clone with a few counts. This chain links TRDV1 with TRDJ1; D gene ambiguous. Germline V gene sequence: CDR1 TSWWSYY, CDR2 QGS. The CDR3 sequence is 12 residues long. Trimming left V 2 bases short and J 6 bases short, with 7 bases between. CDR3 in DNA: TGTGCTCTTGGGGAAGTTGGGTATAAACTCATCTTT. It translates to CALGEVGYKLIF.

This clone was detected a few times. This chain connects TRDV1 to TRDJ1, with 10 nucleotides matching TRDD3. Per germline, CDR1 TSWWSYY and CDR2 QGS. V was clipped by 1 base and J by 1 base; unmatched bases: 12. There are 19 residues in the CDR3. The CDR3: CALGEPGFGGYPFTDKLIF. In nucleotides, the CDR3 is TGTGCTCTTGGGGAACCGGGCTTTGGGGGATACCCCTTCACCGATAAACTCATCTTT.

A few counts support this clone. The genes are TRDV1 and TRDJ1; 8 bases map to TRDD3. The CDR3 extends over 20 amino acids. The junction had 19 bases not matched to a gene; V was cut back by 4 bases and J by 0 bases. Looked up from germline, CDR1 is TSWWSYY and CDR2 is QGS. CDR3 sequence (DNA): TGTGCTCTTGGGGGACCCCTTCTTCCCGTACTGGGGGTTTACACCGATAAACTCATCTTT. Its translation: CALGGPLLPVLGVYTDKLIF.

This chain links TRDV1 with TRDJ1, with TRDD3 matching 10 bases. Per the germline V gene, CDR1 is TSWWSYY and CDR2 is QGS. J lost 0 bases, V lost 0 bases, and 10 bases had no gene match. The CDR3 runs to 19 residues. CDR3 in amino acids: CALGELRGTGGFYTDKLIF. CDR3 coding DNA: TGTGCTCTTGGGGAACTAAGGGGAACTGGGGGATTTTACACCGATAAACTCATCTTT.

The chain has TRDV1 and TRDJ1, with 9 bases aligning to TRDD3. From germline, CDR1 is TSWWSYY and CDR2 QGS. The trim removed 1 base at V and 2 bases at J, leaving 14 bases unmatched. The CDR3 covers 19 residues. The CDR3 spells CALGERGDLGDLCTDKLIF. For the CDR3, the DNA is TGTGCTCTTGGGGAACGAGGCGATCTGGGGGATTTATGTACCGATAAACTCATCTTT.

The rearrangement joins TRDV1 to TRDJ1; D gene unclear. The CDR3 is 18 amino acids. V was trimmed by 5 bases and J by 0 bases, leaving 22 bases between them. CDR1 and CDR2 (germline): TSWWSYY, QGS. This CDR3 reads CALGWAVPPIEYTDKLIF. In DNA, the CDR3 is TGTGCTCTTGGGTGGGCGGTACCCCCCATCGAGTACACCGATAAACTCATCTTT.

This clone has more than one count but fewer than ten. The chain recombines TRDV1 with TRDJ1, with D unclear. Trimming cost V 1 base and J 2 bases, with 14 bases left between them. Germline V lookup: CDR1 TSWWSYY, CDR2 QGS. The CDR3 covers 16 residues. The CDR3 spells CALGEPHPPHTDKLIF. For the CDR3, the DNA is TGTGCTCTTGGGGAACCCCACCCACCGCATACCGATAAACTCATCTTT.

The V gene is TRDV1, the J gene TRDJ1; tentative D call: TRDD3 (6 bases). V gave up 6 bases and J gave up 0 bases, with 14 bases separating them. Looked up from germline, CDR1 is TSWWSYY and CDR2 is QGS. The CDR3 length is 15 residues. The CDR3 nucleotides read TGTGCTCTTGGAACCCGGGGATTCAACACCGATAAACTCATCTTT. Encoded protein: CALGTRGFNTDKLIF.

The V call is TRDV1, the J call TRDJ1; TRDD3 aligns across 11 bases. The CDR3 extends over 22 amino acids. The germline gives CDR1 TSWWSYY, CDR2 QGS. V shed 4 bases and J 0 bases; nucleotides not matched to a gene: 22. CDR3 DNA: TGTGCTCTTGGGGTGCTTCCCAACCTGGGGGATACCTGGGAGGGGTACACCGATAAACTCATCTTT. As protein: CALGVLPNLGDTWEGYTDKLIF.

The chain carries TRDV1 and TRDJ1; D unresolved. CDR3 length: 19 residues. V was trimmed by 2 bases and J by 0 bases, leaving 22 bases between them. CDR1 is TSWWSYY, CDR2 QGS, per germline. CDR3 DNA sequence: TGTGCTCTTGGGGAAAGGGTCTTTAACCCGACCTTGTACACCGATAAACTCATCTTT. Protein: CALGERVFNPTLYTDKLIF.

This chain links TRDV1 with TRDJ1; D is perhaps TRDD3 (6 bases). The CDR3 runs 18 residues. Germline values: CDR1 TSWWSYY, CDR2 QGS. Trimming left V 2 bases short and J 0 bases short, with 19 bases between. CDR3 sequence: CALGECPFLGLNTDKLIF. The CDR3 DNA follows: TGTGCTCTTGGGGAATGCCCTTTCCTGGGGCTTAACACCGATAAACTCATCTTT.

This clone was counted between two and nine times. This sequence joins TRDV1 and TRDJ1; 9 nucleotides match TRDD3. The CDR3 is 18 residues long. The V segment lost 0 bases and the J segment 7 bases; nucleotides outside the gene matches: 15. Germline V gene sequence: CDR1 TSWWSYY, CDR2 QGS. The CDR3 bases are TGTGCTCTTGGGGAACTGGCTCAAAAGTACTGGGGGGATACTAAACTCATCTTT. Translation: CALGELAQKYWGDTKLIF.

Judged by abundance, this clone is medium-sized. The chain is built from TRDV2 and TRDJ1, with D possibly matching TRDD3 (6 bases). The V end lost 5 bases, the J end lost 0 bases, and 18 bases lay between the germline ends. This CDR3 contains 16 residues. Germline-derived CDR1 and CDR2 are GEAIGNYY and EKD. Here the CDR3 DNA reads TGTGCCTGTGTACTCGGGGATGGGGTGTACACCGATAAACTCATCTTT. As protein: CACVLGDGVYTDKLIF.

This clone was seen only a few times. The J gene is TRDJ1, the V gene TRDV1, with a tentative D call TRDD3 (5 bases). Germline V gene data show CDR1 as TSWWSYY and CDR2 as QGS. This CDR3 is 16 amino acids long. The ends were cut back, 2 bases at V and 7 bases at J, with 20 bases in the middle. The CDR3 sequence is CALGETISAPTGKLIF. CDR3 nucleotide sequence: TGTGCTCTTGGGGAAACTATCTCGGCTCCCACTGGTAAACTCATCTTT.

V usage is TRDV1 and J usage is TRDJ1; possibly TRDD3 for D (6 bases). V lost 5 bases and J 0 bases, leaving 16 bases between the germline ends. CDR1 and CDR2 (germline): TSWWSYY, QGS. This CDR3 is 16 amino acids long. In DNA form, the CDR3 reads TGTGCTCTTGGGAAATGGGGATGGCCGTACACCGATAAACTCATCTTT. Its protein product is CALGKWGWPYTDKLIF.

The chain recombines TRDV1 with TRDJ1, with D possibly called TRDD2 or TRDD3 (5 bases each). Germline lookup yields CDR1 TSWWSYY and CDR2 QGS. The CDR3 is 21 amino acids. V was trimmed by 1 base and J by 0 bases, leaving 27 bases between them. CDR3 sequence: CALGEQAGRLLRGGNTDKLIF. DNA of the CDR3: TGTGCTCTTGGGGAACAGGCAGGACGCCTACTTCGAGGGGGTAACACCGATAAACTCATCTTT.

The chain uses TRDV1 and TRDJ1, with TRDD2 matching 9 bases. The germline CDR1 and CDR2 sequences are TSWWSYY and QGS. J gave up 0 bases and V 5 bases, and 19 bases lay outside the gene matches. This CDR3 has 20 amino acids. Written as DNA, the CDR3 is TGTGCTCTTGGGATCCGGCCTTCCTACGAAGACGAGTTGTACACCGATAAACTCATCTTT. It yields the protein CALGIRPSYEDELYTDKLIF.

The chain is built from TRDV1 and TRDJ1; 8 bases line up with TRDD3. The V gene end was trimmed by 3 bases and the J gene end by 1 base; junction bases not matched to a gene: 19. CDR3 length: 20 amino acids. Germline CDR1 reads TSWWSYY; CDR2 reads QGS. The CDR3: CALGDVSLGDPSPPTDKLIF. In DNA form, the CDR3 reads TGTGCTCTTGGGGACGTTTCGCTGGGGGACCCCTCTCCTCCCACCGATAAACTCATCTTT.

This clone has a handful of counts. The chain has TRDV2 and TRDJ1, with a weak D call TRDD3 (6 bases). The CDR3 length is 22 residues. V was shortened by 7 bases and J by 1 base, with 39 bases between the two germline ends. Germline V gene data show CDR1 as GEAIGNYY and CDR2 as EKD. CDR3 nucleotide sequence: TGTGCCTGGAGAGGCAATTTTCCCCTCGACAGGTGGGGGTACTGTGGCACCGATAAACTCATCTTT. Encoded protein: CAWRGNFPLDRWGYCGTDKLIF.

The table lists this clone with a few counts. The rearrangement joins TRDV1 to TRDJ1; TRDD2 matches at 9 bases. CDR3 length: 18 residues. Germline values: CDR1 TSWWSYY, CDR2 QGS. Trimming cost V 6 bases and J 3 bases; bases outside gene matches: 17. This CDR3 is CALGTFLRPRTGADKLIF. CDR3 bases: TGTGCTCTTGGTACCTTCCTACGTCCCCGTACTGGGGCCGATAAACTCATCTTT.

This clone has only a few counts. The J gene is TRDJ1, the V gene TRDV1; 9 nucleotides agree with TRDD3. This CDR3 has 21 amino acids. The trim removed 3 bases at V and 0 bases at J, leaving 20 bases unmatched. Germline V CDR1 and CDR2: TSWWSYY, QGS. The CDR3 is CALGETRPTLLGEEYTDKLIF. CDR3 DNA sequence: TGTGCTCTTGGGGAGACCCGGCCTACCTTACTGGGGGAGGAGTACACCGATAAACTCATCTTT.